These 5 T cell receptor beta chains were all obtained from the same sample, sequenced in a study of blood T cell repertoires in COVID-19. Sequenced by immunoSEQ multiplex PCR; TCRdb stores in-frame clones only, minus some. The repertoire holds roughly 79,000 clones, with around 82% as singletons. The material sequenced was peripheral blood. The receptors derive from a human donor in a cohort sampled during active COVID-19.

The chain carries TRBV5-1 and TRBJ2-1; the match to TRBD2 covers 10 bases. The germline V gene has CDR1 SGHRS and CDR2 YFSETQ. The trim removed 4 bases at V and 2 bases at J, leaving 3 bases unmatched. This CDR3 has 15 residues. Here the CDR3 DNA reads TGCGCCAGCAGCAAACTAGCGGGGACCTACAATGAGCAGTTCTTC. This sequence encodes CASSKLAGTYNEQFF.

CDR3 DNA sequence: TGCGCCAGCAGCCAAGAACAGGGGTATGGCTACACCTTC. This encodes CASSQEQGYGYTF. V and J are TRBV4-3 and TRBJ1-2; 7 bases are shared with TRBD1. Unmatched junction bases numbered 0, after V lost 0 bases and J lost 5 bases. CDR1 is LGHNA, CDR2 YSLEER, per germline. CDR3 length: 13 amino acids.

This sequence joins TRBV10-1 and TRBJ1-2; D call uncertain. Trimming removed 2 bases at V and 2 bases at J, with 15 bases between. The germline gives CDR1 WNHNN, CDR2 SYGVQD (reference sequence). The length of the CDR3 is 16 residues. CDR3 sequence reads: CASSENRHTVNYGYTF. CDR3 in DNA: TGCGCCAGCAGTGAGAATAGACACACAGTCAACTATGGCTACACCTTC.

This sequence joins TRBV5-1 and TRBJ1-1; D is ambiguous. The V gene's germline CDR1 is SGHRS and CDR2 YFSETQ. The V end lost 5 bases, the J end lost 1 base, and 6 bases lay between the germline ends. The CDR3 consists of 12 residues. The CDR3 loop is CASRAGNTEAFF. Here the CDR3 DNA reads TGCGCCAGCAGAGCCGGGAACACTGAAGCTTTCTTT.

The chain recombines TRBV4-2 with TRBJ1-4, with D uncertain. The germline V and J ends were trimmed by 0 bases and 7 bases, with 3 bases remaining between them. CDR1 is LGHNA and CDR2 is YNFKEQ in the germline V gene. This CDR3 comprises 12 residues. CDR3 DNA: TGTGCCAGCAGCCAAGACGGTGAAAAACTGTTTTTT. Translation gives CASSQDGEKLFF.